What follows are 13 T cell receptor beta chains derived from one specimen sequenced in a study of cytomegalovirus exposure and HLA in healthy donors. PCR used 60 Vbeta primers and 13 Jbeta primers. Method: immunoSEQ multiplex PCR; TCRdb's copy keeps in-frame clones and lacks some. The sample has about 110,000 clones; 15% to 17% are singletons. The sample taken for sequencing was PBMCs. These receptors originate from a young woman in good health and CMV-seronegative.

This sequence joins TRBV6-5 and TRBJ2-5, with D possibly TRBD2 on 5 matching bases. The V gene's germline CDR1 is MNHEY and CDR2 SVGAGI. V lost 2 bases and J 5 bases, leaving 12 bases between the germline ends. The CDR3 extends over 14 amino acids. The CDR3 spells CASSYRLTGETQYF. The CDR3, as DNA: TGTGCCAGCAGTTACCGTCTAACGGGGGAGACCCAGTACTTC.

V gene TRBV6-4 combines with J gene TRBJ2-1, with TRBD2 matching 12 bases. The CDR3 has 15 residues. The ends lost 3 bases at V and 9 bases at J; junction bases unmatched: 6. Germline V gene sequence: CDR1 MRHNA, CDR2 SNTAGT. CDR3 residues: CASSDGASGGGEQFF. CDR3 sequence (DNA): TGTGCCAGCAGTGATGGCGCTAGCGGGGGGGGTGAGCAGTTCTTC.

This clone was seen only a few times. The chain couples TRBV5-4 to TRBJ2-1, with TRBD2 matching over 7 bases. The junction had 9 bases not matched to a gene; V was cut back by 5 bases and J by 1 base. This CDR3 region has 16 residues. Germline CDR1 is SGHNT and CDR2 is YYREEE (reference sequence). The DNA for the CDR3 is TGTGCCAGCAGAAGCGGGACCGACCTTTCCTACAATGAGCAGTTCTTC. Translating gives CASRSGTDLSYNEQFF.

This clone was observed a few times. This chain joins TRBV7-2 and TRBJ1-3, with D unclear. Germline V lookup: CDR1 SGHTA, CDR2 FQGNSA. The V end lost 1 base, the J end lost 0 bases, and 7 bases lay between the germline ends. There are 15 residues in the CDR3. The CDR3 region has the DNA TGTGCCAGCAGCTTAGGCCCTAACTCTGGAAACACCATATATTTT. It translates to CASSLGPNSGNTIYF.

The genes are TRBV4-1 and TRBJ2-3, with a tentative D call TRBD2 (6 bases). From germline, CDR1 is MGHRA and CDR2 YSYEKL. V was shortened by 6 bases and J by 2 bases, with 12 bases between the two germline ends. The CDR3 loop spans 14 amino acids. The CDR3 sequence is CASRRAGTTDTQYF. The DNA for the CDR3 is TGCGCCAGCAGGCGTGCGGGGACCACAGATACGCAGTATTTT.

This clone showed up just a few times. The chain uses TRBV5-1 and TRBJ1-1; TRBD1 aligns across 7 bases. With V trimmed by 0 bases and J by 0 bases, 8 bases remained unmatched. The CDR3 spans 17 residues. Germline V gene sequence: CDR1 SGHRS, CDR2 YFSETQ. The CDR3 here is CASSLAQGSYLNTEAFF. CDR3 bases: TGCGCCAGCAGCTTGGCACAGGGGTCCTATTTGAACACTGAAGCTTTCTTT.

This clone was found a few times. The V call is TRBV7-2, the J call TRBJ1-4, with D unclear. Germline CDR1 is SGHTA and CDR2 is FQGNSA. This CDR3 is built from 15 residues. V lost 5 bases, J lost 5 bases, and 15 bases lay in between. The chain's CDR3 is CASSRHRDPNEKLFF. The CDR3 DNA reads TGTGCCAGCAGCCGCCACAGAGATCCCAATGAAAAACTGTTTTTT.

This chain joins TRBV28 and TRBJ2-7, with D maybe TRBD1 (6 bases). V gave up 5 bases and J gave up 0 bases, with 14 bases separating them. This CDR3 region has 15 residues. Looked up from germline, CDR1 is MDHEN and CDR2 is SYDVKM. CDR3 protein: CASSLSPGASYEQYF. CDR3 sequence (DNA): TGTGCCAGCAGTCTCAGCCCAGGGGCCTCCTACGAGCAGTACTTC.

The genes are TRBV5-4 and TRBJ2-5, with TRBD1 matching over 7 bases. Trimming removed 0 bases from V and 7 bases from J; junction bases left unmatched: 12. The CDR3 has 16 residues. Germline V gene lookup returns CDR1 SGHNT and CDR2 YYREEE (reference sequence). CDR3 amino acids: CASSLDGTAKQGTQYF. The CDR3 bases are TGTGCCAGCAGCTTGGATGGGACAGCGAAGCAGGGGACCCAGTACTTC.

V and J are TRBV18 and TRBJ1-1; 7 positions match TRBD1. Germline loops: CDR1 KGHSH, CDR2 LQKENI. This CDR3 region has 14 residues. With V trimmed by 0 bases and J by 4 bases, 2 bases remained unmatched. CDR3 bases: TGTGCCAGCTCACCACCGGGACAGTTCACTGAAGCTTTCTTT. This sequence encodes CASSPPGQFTEAFF.

The chain joins TRBV6-6 to TRBJ2-7; 7 bases align to TRBD2. Germline-derived CDR1 and CDR2 are MNHNY and SVGAGI (reference sequence). Trimming removed 4 bases from V and 2 bases from J; junction bases left unmatched: 8. The CDR3 covers 15 residues. CDR3 sequence reads: CASSSTRGGTYEQYF. DNA for the CDR3: TGTGCCAGCAGTTCCACGCGCGGGGGAACCTACGAGCAGTACTTC.

The rearrangement links TRBV10-3 to TRBJ1-2, with 11 bases identical to TRBD1. This CDR3 is built from 18 residues. V trimming: 1 base; J trimming: 2 bases; junction bases outside the gene matches: 9. Germline-derived CDR1 and CDR2 are ENHRY and SYGVKD. CDR3 region: CAISELGTGGRMNYGYTF. The CDR3 DNA reads TGTGCCATCAGTGAGTTAGGGACAGGGGGAAGGATGAACTATGGCTACACCTTC.

In its sample, this clone was seen a few times. V usage is TRBV7-3 and J usage is TRBJ2-2, with no clear D. Trimming shortened V by 0 bases and J by 1 base, and 18 bases separated the two germline ends. Germline lookup yields CDR1 SGHTA and CDR2 FQGTGA. The CDR3 has 19 amino acids. CDR3 in DNA: TGTGCCAGCAGCTTAACCAACTTAAACCCAAGATTGAACACCGGGGAGCTGTTTTTT. Amino acids: CASSLTNLNPRLNTGELFF.